One and the same sample provided the 12 T cell receptor beta chains below, sequenced in a study of Ad26.COV2.S vaccination and SARS-CoV-2 variants. Using immunoSEQ multiplex PCR, the repertoire was profiled, and TCRdb retains in-frame clones only, with some absent. The sample carries about 390,000 clones, roughly nine tenths recorded once. The treatment denotes: some 19 received Ad26.COV2.S at low or high dose, single or two shots; 5 received placebo; per-sample allocation not given. Repertoires come from day 63 after the first vaccine or placebo injection. The source material was peripheral blood, sampled in a trial of Ad26.COV2.S vaccine versus placebo. The receptors stem from a person aged 18 to 59 who received the Ad26.COV2.S COVID-19 vaccine or a placebo.

The rearrangement uses TRBV19 and TRBJ1-2; D not certain. Trimming stripped 5 bases from V and 8 bases from J, with 12 bases between. Germline assignment: CDR1 LNHDA and CDR2 SQIVND (reference sequence). The CDR3 sequence is 12 residues long. DNA of the CDR3: TGTGCCAGTAGTCCCCGGACTCAAGGCTACACCTTC. Its translation: CASSPRTQGYTF.

The chain recombines TRBV10-2 with TRBJ1-2; the D gene is possibly TRBD1 (6 bases). Trimming shortened V by 7 bases and J by 7 bases, and 19 bases separated the two germline ends. The CDR3 contains 14 residues. Germline V gene data show CDR1 as WSHSY and CDR2 as SAAADI. The CDR3: CASIARGGASGYTF. The CDR3 DNA sequence: TGCGCCAGCATAGCCCGTGGGGGGGCAAGTGGCTACACCTTC.

This rearrangement joins TRBV10-3 to TRBJ2-2; tentative D call: TRBD1 (5 bases). The V and J ends lost 3 bases and 4 bases respectively, with 9 bases between them. This CDR3 region has 14 residues. The V gene's germline CDR1 is ENHRY and CDR2 SYGVKD. For the CDR3, the DNA is TGTGCCATCAGTGATCAGGGTTCCACCGGGGAGCTGTTTTTT. This sequence encodes CAISDQGSTGELFF.

The rearrangement joins TRBV10-3 to TRBJ2-7, with 11 bases lining up with TRBD2. Germline loops: CDR1 ENHRY, CDR2 SYGVKD. V lost 5 bases to trimming and J lost 5 bases; unmatched junction nucleotides: 2. The CDR3 is 13 residues long. CDR3 loop: CAISLAGGDEQYF. The CDR3 bases are TGTGCCATCAGTCTAGCGGGGGGTGACGAGCAGTACTTC.

This chain links TRBV4-1 with TRBJ2-1; 9 bases map to TRBD1. The CDR3 has 17 residues. The germline V gene has CDR1 MGHRA and CDR2 YSYEKL. V was pared by 8 bases and J by 7 bases, with 18 bases of the junction left unmatched. The CDR3 region has the DNA TGCGCCAGCTCCCCACGGCGGGGACAGGGTGCGAAGAATGAGCAGTTCTTC. This translates into CASSPRRGQGAKNEQFF.

This chain links TRBV12-3 or TRBV12-4 with TRBJ1-3; tentative D call: TRBD1 (5 bases). Between the trimmed V and J ends, which lost 10 bases and 2 bases, there was a span of 12 bases. The CDR3 totals 13 residues. CDR3 residues: CAIGWGPGNTIYF. The CDR3 region has the DNA TGTGCCATTGGTTGGGGACCTGGAAACACCATATATTTT.

This rearrangement joins TRBV11-2 to TRBJ1-4, with a possible D match to TRBD1 (5 bases). Trimming removed 5 bases from V and 7 bases from J, with 23 bases in between. Germline V CDR1 and CDR2: SGHAT, FQNNGV. The CDR3 runs 17 residues. CDR3 in amino acids: CASSPRGAGAQSEKLFF. The CDR3 DNA is TGTGCCAGCAGCCCAAGAGGAGCCGGGGCACAGAGTGAAAAACTGTTTTTT.

CDR3 nucleotides: TGCGCCAGCAGCACGGACAGGGTAGCTGAAAAACTGTTTTTT. Amino acid sequence: CASSTDRVAEKLFF. This chain joins TRBV5-1 and TRBJ1-4; the match to TRBD1 covers 8 bases. Germline lookup yields CDR1 SGHRS and CDR2 YFSETQ. CDR3 length: 14 residues. The V gene end was trimmed by 4 bases and the J gene end by 7 bases; junction bases not matched to a gene: 6.

The table lists this clone with a few counts. The CDR3 region is CAISDGGNTGELFF. CDR3 nucleotide sequence: TGTGCCATCAGTGACGGGGGAAACACCGGGGAGCTGTTTTTT. This sequence joins TRBV10-3 and TRBJ2-2; D might be TRBD2 (6 bases). The CDR3 runs to 14 residues. V dropped 3 bases and J dropped 2 bases, with 7 bases sitting between them. Germline lookup yields CDR1 ENHRY and CDR2 SYGVKD.

V is TRBV5-1 and J is TRBJ2-7; TRBD2 matches 8 bases. The ends lost 5 bases at V and 3 bases at J; junction bases unmatched: 10. Germline V CDR1 and CDR2: SGHRS, YFSETQ. This CDR3 spans 15 amino acids. CDR3 bases: TGCGCCAGCAGATTTGACGCGGGGGGCCACTACGAGCAGTACTTC. Encoded protein: CASRFDAGGHYEQYF.

The chain joins TRBV5-1 to TRBJ1-1, with D unclear. Germline V lookup: CDR1 SGHRS, CDR2 YFSETQ. The V gene lost 2 bases and the J gene lost 6 bases, with 8 bases spanning the gap. The CDR3 is made up of 12 amino acids. CDR3 residues: CASSFGLAEAFF. DNA for the CDR3: TGCGCCAGCAGCTTTGGATTGGCTGAAGCTTTCTTT.

This clone showed up just once. V and J are TRBV15 and TRBJ2-7, with 10 bases that match TRBD1. Germline trimming cut 1 base from V and 2 bases from J; bases unmatched to any gene: 5. Germline lookup yields CDR1 LNHNV and CDR2 YYDKDF (reference sequence). CDR3 length equals 16 residues. The CDR3 DNA sequence: TGTGCCACCAGCAGAGGCGGGGACAGGGGTACCTACGAGCAGTACTTC. Encoded protein: CATSRGGDRGTYEQYF.